The clone carrying this T cell receptor (beta chain) was seen a few times. Some clones are missing from TCRdb's copy, which holds only in-frame ones; the method was immunoSEQ multiplex PCR. The sample consists of 50,000 or so clones, about three fifths of them appearing once. The sample belongs to a study of cytotoxic CD8 clonotypes in ibrutinib-treated CLL. CDR1 and CDR2 from the germline V gene are SQVTM and ANQGSEA. The CDR3 is 9 amino acids. The V gene lost 7 bases and the J gene lost 8 bases, with 8 bases spanning the gap. The sequencing here drew on PBMCs, taken after 24 months of ibrutinib treatment. The rearrangement links TRBV29-1 to TRBJ1-2, with no clear D. The TCR was taken from a human donor with chronic lymphocytic leukemia. CDR3 nucleotide sequence: TGCAGCGAGGCGAGGGGCTACACCTTC. It specifies CSEARGYTF.